A selection of T cell receptor beta chains follows, all from one sample in a study of cytomegalovirus exposure and HLA in healthy donors. Here immunoSEQ multiplex PCR was the method, and the copy in TCRdb shows in-frame clones only, minus some. The sample includes around 170,000 clones, around 77% of them seen just once. Sequenced material: PBMCs. These receptors were obtained from a woman aged 45-65 years in good health and CMV-seropositive. CDR3s include the opening cysteine and the closing phenylalanine or tryptophan. The D gene is left open where the match is weak. Some rows mark clone size as missing; the rest say once, few, many or name a class of expanded clone.

clone size | J gene | D gene | V gene | CDR3 protein | CDR3 DNA
. | TRBJ2-4 | TRBD1 | TRBV19 | CASDQGALAKNIQYF | TGTGCCAGTGATCAGGGGGCCCTAGCCAAAAACATTCAGTACTTC
. | TRBJ2-3 | . | TRBV7-2 | CASSLGQKTDTQYF | TGTGCCAGCAGCTTAGGGCAGAAGACAGATACGCAGTATTTT
few | TRBJ1-4 | TRBD1 | TRBV28 | CASSLIWTGDEKLFF | TGTGCCAGCAGCCTAATATGGACAGGGGATGAAAAACTGTTTTTT
few | TRBJ2-5 | . | TRBV5-4 | CASSPPRETQYF | TGTGCCAGCAGCCCCCCCCGAGAGACCCAGTACTTC
. | TRBJ1-5 | . | TRBV28 | CAAFEKGSNQPQHF | TGTGCCGCATTTGAGAAGGGGTCCAATCAGCCCCAGCATTTT
. | TRBJ1-4 | . | TRBV7-9 | CASSLALAGWHEKLFF | TGTGCCAGCAGCTTAGCTCTCGCAGGGTGGCATGAAAAACTGTTTTTT
. | TRBJ2-5 | TRBD1 | TRBV29-1 | CSSRGRMVETQYF | TGCAGCTCCAGGGGGCGGATGGTGGAGACCCAGTACTTC
few | TRBJ1-1 | . | TRBV2 | CASTLTLVNTEAFF | TGTGCCAGCACCTTGACTCTCGTGAACACTGAAGCTTTCTTT
. | TRBJ2-7 | . | TRBV28 | CASSLVGALSYEQYF | TGTGCCAGCAGTTTAGTGGGAGCCCTTTCCTACGAGCAGTACTTC
. | TRBJ1-5 | . | TRBV19 | CASNPVNSNQPQHF | TGTGCCAGTAATCCCGTAAATAGCAATCAGCCCCAGCATTTT
. | TRBJ2-1 | . | TRBV7-7 | CASSLDSSSYNEQFF | TGTGCTAGCAGCTTAGACAGTAGCTCCTACAATGAGCAGTTCTTC
. | TRBJ2-2 | TRBD1 | TRBV6-5 | CASKRTGKTGELFF | TGTGCCAGTAAAAGGACAGGGAAGACCGGGGAGCTGTTCTTT
. | TRBJ2-1 | . | TRBV11-3 | CASSGGSHNEQFF | TGTGCCAGCAGCGGCGGGTCTCACAATGAGCAGTTCTTC
. | TRBJ2-7 | . | TRBV7-6 | CASSPLVVGSFYEQYF | TGTGCCAGCAGCCCCCTAGTAGTAGGCTCCTTCTACGAGCAGTACTTC
. | TRBJ2-1 | . | TRBV11-2 | CASSVVEQFF | TGTGCCAGCAGCGTCGTTGAGCAGTTCTTC
. | TRBJ2-2 | . | TRBV19 | CASSSGRNTGELFF | TGTGCCAGTAGTTCAGGGCGGAACACCGGGGAGCTGTTTTTT
. | TRBJ1-4 | TRBD1 | TRBV6-5 | CASSSVQGDIEKLFF | TGTGCCAGCAGTTCCGTACAGGGGGACATTGAAAAACTGTTTTTT